This TCR beta chain originates from a study of technical replicates of blood from a handful of donors (dated by TCRdb to between 2016 and 2019). As regards this clone: There is no known antigen for this receptor. No per-base quality is available; no much larger clone lies one base away.

Preparation of the library involved the immunoSEQ multiplex PCR assay. TCRdb's version of the immuneACCESS table is confined to in-frame rearrangements and falls short of the full clone set. An unresolved V gene accounts for under half of the shortfall where checked; the remainder is of unknown origin. For this sample there are 80,000 or so clones; approximately 94% appear just once. The ten largest account for 0.35% to 0.45% of the sample. The germline V gene sets CDR1 to MNHEY and CDR2 to SVGAGI. The CDR3 has 15 amino acids, counting the end cysteine and phenylalanine. Of all the DNA, just the CDR3 is kept, 45 bases in frame from base 1. Here V drops 6 bases and J drops 7 bases, and the junction holds 9 bases not matched to any gene.

This TCR derives from a human donor in good health. The source material was T cells isolated from PBMCs. The sequence links TRBV6-5 to TRBJ1-5, and 10 junction bases match TRBD1. The CDR3 region reads CASSIGQGGRQPQHF. In nucleotides, the sequence is TGTGCCAGCAGCATAGGACAGGGGGGACGGCAGCCCCAGCATTTT.